This T cell receptor beta chain originates from a study of blood T cell repertoires in COVID-19. The germline V gene has CDR1 LNHDA and CDR2 SQIVND (reference sequence). CDR3 length equals 14 residues. Trimming left V 4 bases short and J 0 bases short, with 6 bases between. In the original workflow: Researchers report that nucleated cell counts were estimated from reference gene primer amplification. Method: immunoSEQ multiplex PCR; TCRdb's copy keeps in-frame clones and lacks some. Clone size and the V and J calls come from that table; the DNA yielded D and trimming. Among around 72,000 clones listed, approximately 84% were seen once.

This chain connects TRBV19 to TRBJ1-4, with D possibly TRBD1 on 6 matching bases. This TCR was sampled from a man in his 70s with active or convalescent COVID-19. Sequences were obtained from peripheral blood. The CDR3 region has the DNA TGTGCCAGTAGTAAGGGGGCAACTAATGAAAAACTGTTTTTT. It codes for CASSKGATNEKLFF.